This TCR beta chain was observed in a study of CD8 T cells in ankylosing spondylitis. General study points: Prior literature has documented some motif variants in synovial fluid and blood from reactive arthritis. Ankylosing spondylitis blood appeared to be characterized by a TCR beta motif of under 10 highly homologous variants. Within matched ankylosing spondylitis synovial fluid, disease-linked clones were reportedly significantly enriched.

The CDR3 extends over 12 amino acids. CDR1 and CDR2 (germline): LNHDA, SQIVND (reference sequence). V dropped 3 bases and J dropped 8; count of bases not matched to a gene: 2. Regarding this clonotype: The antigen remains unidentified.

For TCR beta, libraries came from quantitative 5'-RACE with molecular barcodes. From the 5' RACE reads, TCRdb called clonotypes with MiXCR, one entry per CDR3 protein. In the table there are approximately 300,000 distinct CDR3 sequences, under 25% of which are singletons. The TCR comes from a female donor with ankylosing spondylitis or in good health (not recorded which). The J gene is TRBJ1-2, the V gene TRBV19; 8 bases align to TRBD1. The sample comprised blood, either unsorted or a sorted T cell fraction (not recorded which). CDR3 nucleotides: TGTGCCAGTAGTATGGACAGGGAAGGCTACACCTTC. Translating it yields CASSMDREGYTF. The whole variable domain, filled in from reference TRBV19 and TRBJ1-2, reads DGGITQSPKYLFRKEGQNVTLSCEQNLNHDAMYWYRQDPGQGLRLIYYSQIVNDFQKGDIAEGYSVSREKKESFPLTVTSAQKNPTAFYLCASSMDREGYTFGSGTRLTVV.